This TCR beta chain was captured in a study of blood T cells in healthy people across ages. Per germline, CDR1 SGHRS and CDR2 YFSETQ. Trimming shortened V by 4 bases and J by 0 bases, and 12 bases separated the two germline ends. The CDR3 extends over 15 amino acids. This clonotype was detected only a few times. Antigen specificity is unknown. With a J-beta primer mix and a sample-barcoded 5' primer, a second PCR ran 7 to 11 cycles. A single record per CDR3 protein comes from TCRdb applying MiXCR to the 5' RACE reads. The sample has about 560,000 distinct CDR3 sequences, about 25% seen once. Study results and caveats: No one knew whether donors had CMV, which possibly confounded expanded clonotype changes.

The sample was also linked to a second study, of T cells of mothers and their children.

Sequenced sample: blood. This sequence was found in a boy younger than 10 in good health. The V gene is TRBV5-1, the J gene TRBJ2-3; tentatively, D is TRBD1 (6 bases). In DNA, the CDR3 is TGCGCCAGCAGCATGGGGACATCTAGCACAGATACGCAGTATTTT. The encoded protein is CASSMGTSSTDTQYF.